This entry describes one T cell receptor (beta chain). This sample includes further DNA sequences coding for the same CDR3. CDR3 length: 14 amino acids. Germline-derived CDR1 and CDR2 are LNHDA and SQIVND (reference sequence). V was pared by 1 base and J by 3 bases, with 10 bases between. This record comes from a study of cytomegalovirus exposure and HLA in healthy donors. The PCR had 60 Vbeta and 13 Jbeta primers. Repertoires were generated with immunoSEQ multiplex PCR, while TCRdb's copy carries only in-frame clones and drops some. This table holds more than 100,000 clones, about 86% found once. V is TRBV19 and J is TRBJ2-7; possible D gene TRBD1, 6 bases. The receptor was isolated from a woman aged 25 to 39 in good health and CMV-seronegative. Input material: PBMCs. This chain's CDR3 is CASSIGTGFYEQYF. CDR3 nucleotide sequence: TGTGCCAGTAGTATAGGTACAGGGTTCTACGAGCAGTACTTC.